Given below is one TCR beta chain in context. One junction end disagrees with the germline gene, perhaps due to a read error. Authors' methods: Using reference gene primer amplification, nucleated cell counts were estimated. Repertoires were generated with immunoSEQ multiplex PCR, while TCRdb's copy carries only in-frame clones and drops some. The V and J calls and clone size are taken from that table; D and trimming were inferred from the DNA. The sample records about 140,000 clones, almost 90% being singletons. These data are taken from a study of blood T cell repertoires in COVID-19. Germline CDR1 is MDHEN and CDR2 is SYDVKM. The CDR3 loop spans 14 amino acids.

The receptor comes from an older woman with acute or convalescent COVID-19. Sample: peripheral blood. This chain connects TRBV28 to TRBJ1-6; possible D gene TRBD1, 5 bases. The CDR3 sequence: CASSPQAYNSPLHF. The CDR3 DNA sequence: TGTGCCAGCAGTCCACAGGCCTACAATTCACCCCTCCACTTT.